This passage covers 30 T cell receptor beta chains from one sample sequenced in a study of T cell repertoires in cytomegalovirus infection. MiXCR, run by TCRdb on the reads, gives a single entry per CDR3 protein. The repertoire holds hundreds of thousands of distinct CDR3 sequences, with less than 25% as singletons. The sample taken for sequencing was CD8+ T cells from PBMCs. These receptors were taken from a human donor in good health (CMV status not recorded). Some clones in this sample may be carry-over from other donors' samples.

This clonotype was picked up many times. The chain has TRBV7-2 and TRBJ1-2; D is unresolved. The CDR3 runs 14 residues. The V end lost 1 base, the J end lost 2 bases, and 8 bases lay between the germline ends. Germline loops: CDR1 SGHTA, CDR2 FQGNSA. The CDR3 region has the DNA TGTGCCAGCAGCTTAGACATACAAAACTATGGCTACACCTTC. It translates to CASSLDIQNYGYTF.

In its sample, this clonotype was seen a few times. DNA of the CDR3: TGTGCCAGCTCACCCGTCGATCGAGTAAACACTGAAGCTTTCTTT. Translating gives CASSPVDRVNTEAFF. The chain employs TRBV18 and TRBJ1-1; D is unresolved. With 3 bases removed from V and 2 bases from J, the gap between germline ends came to 13 bases. The CDR3 is made up of 15 amino acids. Germline CDR1 is KGHSH and CDR2 is LQKENI.

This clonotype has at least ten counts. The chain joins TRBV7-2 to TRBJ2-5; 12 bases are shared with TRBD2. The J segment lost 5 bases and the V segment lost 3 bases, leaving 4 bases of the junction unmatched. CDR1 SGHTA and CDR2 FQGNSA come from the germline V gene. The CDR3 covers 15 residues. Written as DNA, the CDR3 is TGTGCCAGCAGCTTTCTAGCGGGGGGGGGTGAGACCCAGTACTTC. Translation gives CASSFLAGGGETQYF.

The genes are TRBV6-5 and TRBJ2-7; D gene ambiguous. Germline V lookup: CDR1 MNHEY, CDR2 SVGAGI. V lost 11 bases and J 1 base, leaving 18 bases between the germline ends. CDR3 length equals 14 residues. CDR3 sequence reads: CASWRFGESYEQYF. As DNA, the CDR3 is TGTGCCTCCTGGCGGTTTGGTGAATCCTACGAGCAGTACTTC.

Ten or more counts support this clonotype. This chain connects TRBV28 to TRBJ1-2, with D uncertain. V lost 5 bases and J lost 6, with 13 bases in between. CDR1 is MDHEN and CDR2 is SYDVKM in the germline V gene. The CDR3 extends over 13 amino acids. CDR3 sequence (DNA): TGTGCCAGCAGTAAAAGGCAGCGTGATGGCTACACCTTC. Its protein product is CASSKRQRDGYTF.

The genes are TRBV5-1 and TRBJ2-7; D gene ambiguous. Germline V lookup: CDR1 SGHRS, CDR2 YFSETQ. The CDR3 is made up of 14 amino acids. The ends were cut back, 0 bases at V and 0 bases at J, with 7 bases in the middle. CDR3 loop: CASSLGSNSYEQYF. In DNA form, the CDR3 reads TGCGCCAGCAGCTTGGGTTCCAACTCCTACGAGCAGTACTTC.

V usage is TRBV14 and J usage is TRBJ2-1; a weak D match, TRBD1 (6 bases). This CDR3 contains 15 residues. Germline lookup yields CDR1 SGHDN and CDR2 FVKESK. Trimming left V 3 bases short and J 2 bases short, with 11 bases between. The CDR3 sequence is CASSQRRGPYNEQFF. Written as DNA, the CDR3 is TGTGCCAGCAGCCAGCGCAGGGGTCCCTACAATGAGCAGTTCTTC.

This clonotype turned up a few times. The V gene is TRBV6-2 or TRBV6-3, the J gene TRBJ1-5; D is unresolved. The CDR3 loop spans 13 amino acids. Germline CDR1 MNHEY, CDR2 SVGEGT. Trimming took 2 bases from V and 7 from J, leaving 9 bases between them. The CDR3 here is CASSYLTRQPQHF. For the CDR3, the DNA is TGTGCCAGCAGTTACCTTACCAGACAGCCCCAGCATTTT.

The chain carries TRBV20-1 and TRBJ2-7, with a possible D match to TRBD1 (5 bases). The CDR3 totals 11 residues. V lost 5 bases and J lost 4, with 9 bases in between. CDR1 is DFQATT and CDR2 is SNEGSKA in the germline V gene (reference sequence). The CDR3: CSAPDNYEQYF. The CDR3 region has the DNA TGCAGTGCTCCGGACAATTACGAGCAGTACTTC.

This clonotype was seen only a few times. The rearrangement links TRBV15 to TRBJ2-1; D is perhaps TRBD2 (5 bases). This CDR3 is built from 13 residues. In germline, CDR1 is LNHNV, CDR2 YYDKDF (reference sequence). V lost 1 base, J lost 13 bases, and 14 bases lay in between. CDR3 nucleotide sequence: TGTGCCACCAGCAGAGCTACACTAGAAGGCCAGTTCTTC. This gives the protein CATSRATLEGQFF.

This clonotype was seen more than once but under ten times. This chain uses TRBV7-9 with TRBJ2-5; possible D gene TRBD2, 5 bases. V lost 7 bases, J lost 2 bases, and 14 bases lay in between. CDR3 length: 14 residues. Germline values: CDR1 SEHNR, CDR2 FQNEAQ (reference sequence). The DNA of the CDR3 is TGTGCCAGCACCCGACCGGGGTTTCAAGAGACCCAGTACTTC. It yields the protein CASTRPGFQETQYF.

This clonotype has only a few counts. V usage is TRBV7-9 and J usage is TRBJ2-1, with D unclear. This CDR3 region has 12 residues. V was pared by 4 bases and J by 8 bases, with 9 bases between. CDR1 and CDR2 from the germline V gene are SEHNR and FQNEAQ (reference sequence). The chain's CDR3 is CASSSPFDEQFF. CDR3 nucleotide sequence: TGTGCCAGCAGCTCACCGTTTGATGAGCAGTTCTTC.

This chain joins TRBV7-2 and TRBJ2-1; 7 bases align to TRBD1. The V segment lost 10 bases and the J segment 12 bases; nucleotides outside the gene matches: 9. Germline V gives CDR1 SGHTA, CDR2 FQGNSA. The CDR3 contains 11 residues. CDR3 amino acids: CANLEQGWQFF. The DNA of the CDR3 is TGTGCCAATCTTGAACAGGGGTGGCAGTTCTTC.

The CDR3 DNA reads TGCAGTGCTAGGGTTAGCGGGGCTAGCACAGATACGCAGTATTTT. Encoded protein: CSARVSGASTDTQYF. The rearrangement uses TRBV20-1 and TRBJ2-3, with TRBD2 identical over 8 bases. Per germline, CDR1 DFQATT and CDR2 SNEGSKA (reference sequence). The length of the CDR3 is 15 residues. V trimming: 3 bases; J trimming: 0 bases; junction bases outside the gene matches: 5.

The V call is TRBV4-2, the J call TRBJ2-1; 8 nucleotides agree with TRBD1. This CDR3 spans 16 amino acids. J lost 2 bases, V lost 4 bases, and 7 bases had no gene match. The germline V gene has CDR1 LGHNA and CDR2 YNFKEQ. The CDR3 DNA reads TGTGCCAGCAGCCCCAGGGTGGGACAGGCCTACAATGAGCAGTTCTTC. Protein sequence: CASSPRVGQAYNEQFF.

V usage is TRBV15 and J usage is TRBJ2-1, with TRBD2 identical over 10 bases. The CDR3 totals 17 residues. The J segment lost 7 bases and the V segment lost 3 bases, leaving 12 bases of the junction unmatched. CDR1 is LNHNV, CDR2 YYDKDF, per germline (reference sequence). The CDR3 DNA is TGTGCCACCAGCAGTTTCAAAGCGGGGGGGGCCCCGAATGAGCAGTTCTTC. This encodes CATSSFKAGGAPNEQFF.

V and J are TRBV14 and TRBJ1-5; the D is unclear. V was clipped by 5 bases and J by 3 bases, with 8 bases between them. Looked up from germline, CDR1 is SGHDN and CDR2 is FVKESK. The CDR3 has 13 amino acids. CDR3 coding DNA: TGTGCCAGCAGCTCCACTATCAATCAGCCCCAGCATTTT. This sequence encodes CASSSTINQPQHF.

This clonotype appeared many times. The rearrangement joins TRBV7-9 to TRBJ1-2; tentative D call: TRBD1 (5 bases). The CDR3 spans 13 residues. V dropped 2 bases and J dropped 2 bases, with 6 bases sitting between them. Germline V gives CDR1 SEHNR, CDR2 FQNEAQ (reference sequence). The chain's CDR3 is CASSLPGNYGYTF. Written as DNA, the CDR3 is TGTGCCAGCAGCTTACCAGGGAACTATGGCTACACCTTC.

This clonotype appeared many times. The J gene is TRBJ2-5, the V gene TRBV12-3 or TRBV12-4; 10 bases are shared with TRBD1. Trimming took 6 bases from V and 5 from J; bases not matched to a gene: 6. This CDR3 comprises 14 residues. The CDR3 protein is CASRPGTGEETQYF. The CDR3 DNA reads TGTGCCAGCAGACCCGGGACAGGGGAGGAGACCCAGTACTTC.

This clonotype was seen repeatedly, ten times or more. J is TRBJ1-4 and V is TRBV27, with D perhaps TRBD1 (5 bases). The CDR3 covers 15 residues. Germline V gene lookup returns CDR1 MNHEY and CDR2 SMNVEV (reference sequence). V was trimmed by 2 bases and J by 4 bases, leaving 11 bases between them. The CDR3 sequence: CASSLSGGLNEKLFF. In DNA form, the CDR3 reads TGTGCCAGCAGTTTAAGCGGGGGTCTTAATGAAAAACTGTTTTTT.

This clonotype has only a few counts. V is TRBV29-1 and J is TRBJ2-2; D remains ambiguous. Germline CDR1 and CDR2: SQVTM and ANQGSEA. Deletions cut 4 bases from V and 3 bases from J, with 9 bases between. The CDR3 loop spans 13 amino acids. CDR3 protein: CSVVSDHTGELFF. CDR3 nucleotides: TGCAGCGTTGTCTCCGATCACACCGGGGAGCTGTTTTTT.

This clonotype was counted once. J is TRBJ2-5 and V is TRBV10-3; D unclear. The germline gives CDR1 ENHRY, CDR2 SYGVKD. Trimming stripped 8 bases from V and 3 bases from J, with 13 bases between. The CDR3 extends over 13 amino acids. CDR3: CAIRMGSEETQYF. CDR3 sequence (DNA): TGTGCCATCCGGATGGGGTCTGAAGAGACCCAGTACTTC.

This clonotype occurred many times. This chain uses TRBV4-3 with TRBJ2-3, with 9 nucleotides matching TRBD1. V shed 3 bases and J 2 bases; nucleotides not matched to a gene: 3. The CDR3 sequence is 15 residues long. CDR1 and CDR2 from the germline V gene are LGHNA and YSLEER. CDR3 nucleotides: TGCGCCAGCAGCCACAGACAGGGGGACACAGATACGCAGTATTTT. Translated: CASSHRQGDTDTQYF.

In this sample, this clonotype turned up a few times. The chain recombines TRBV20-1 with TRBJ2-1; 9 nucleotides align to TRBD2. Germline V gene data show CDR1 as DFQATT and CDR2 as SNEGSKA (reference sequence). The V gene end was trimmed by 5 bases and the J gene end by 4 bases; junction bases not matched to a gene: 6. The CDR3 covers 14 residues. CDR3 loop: CSAVAGGRYNEQFF. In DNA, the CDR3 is TGCAGTGCTGTTGCGGGGGGGCGGTACAATGAGCAGTTCTTC.

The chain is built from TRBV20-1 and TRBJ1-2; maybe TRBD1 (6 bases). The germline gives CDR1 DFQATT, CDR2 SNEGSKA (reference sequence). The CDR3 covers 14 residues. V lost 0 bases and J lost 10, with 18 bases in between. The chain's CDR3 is CSARDLGRGGFYTF. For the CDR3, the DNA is TGCAGTGCTAGAGATCTGGGCAGGGGAGGTTTCTACACCTTC.

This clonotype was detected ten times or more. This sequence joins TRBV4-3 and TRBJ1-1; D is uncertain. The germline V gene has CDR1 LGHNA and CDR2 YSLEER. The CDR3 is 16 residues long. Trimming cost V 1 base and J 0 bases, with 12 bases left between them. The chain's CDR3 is CASSQVPVRVNTEAFF. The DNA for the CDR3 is TGCGCCAGCAGCCAAGTGCCGGTGAGGGTGAACACTGAAGCTTTCTTT.

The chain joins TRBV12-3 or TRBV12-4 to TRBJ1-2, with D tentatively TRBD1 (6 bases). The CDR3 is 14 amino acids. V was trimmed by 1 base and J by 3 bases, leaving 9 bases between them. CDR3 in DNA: TGTGCCAGCAGTTTAGTCCAGGGGCACTATGGCTACACCTTC. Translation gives CASSLVQGHYGYTF.

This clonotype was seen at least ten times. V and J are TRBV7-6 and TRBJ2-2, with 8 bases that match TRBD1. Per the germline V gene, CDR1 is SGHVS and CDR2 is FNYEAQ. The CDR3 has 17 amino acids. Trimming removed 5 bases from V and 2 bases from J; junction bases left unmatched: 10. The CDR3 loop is CASSPFPTGENTGELFF. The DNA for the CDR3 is TGTGCCAGCAGCCCGTTTCCGACAGGGGAAAACACCGGGGAGCTGTTTTTT.

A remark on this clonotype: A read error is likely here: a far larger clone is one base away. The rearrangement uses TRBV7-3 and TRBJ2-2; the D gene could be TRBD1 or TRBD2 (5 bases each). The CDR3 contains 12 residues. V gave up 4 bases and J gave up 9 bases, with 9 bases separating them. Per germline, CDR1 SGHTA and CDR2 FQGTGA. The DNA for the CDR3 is TGTGCCAGCAGCTGGGGGACCAGGGAGCTGTTTTTT. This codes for CASSWGTRELFF.

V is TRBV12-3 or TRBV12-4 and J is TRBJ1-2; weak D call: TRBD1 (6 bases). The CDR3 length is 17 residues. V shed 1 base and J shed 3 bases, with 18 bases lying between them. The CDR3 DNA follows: TGTGCCAGCAGTTTAGACCTGGCAGGGGATTTACACTATGGCTACACCTTC. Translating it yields CASSLDLAGDLHYGYTF.